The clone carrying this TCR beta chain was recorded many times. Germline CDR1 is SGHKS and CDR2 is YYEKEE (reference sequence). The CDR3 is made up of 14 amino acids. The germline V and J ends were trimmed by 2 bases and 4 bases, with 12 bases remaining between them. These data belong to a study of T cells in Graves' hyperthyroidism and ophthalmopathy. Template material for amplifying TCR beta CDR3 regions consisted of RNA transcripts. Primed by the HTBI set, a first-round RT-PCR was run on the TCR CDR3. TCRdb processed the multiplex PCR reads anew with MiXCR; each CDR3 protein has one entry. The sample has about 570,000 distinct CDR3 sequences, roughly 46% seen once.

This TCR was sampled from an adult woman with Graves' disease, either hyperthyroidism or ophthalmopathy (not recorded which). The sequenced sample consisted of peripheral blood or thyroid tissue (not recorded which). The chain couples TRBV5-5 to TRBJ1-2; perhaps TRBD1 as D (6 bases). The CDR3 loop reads CASSFAGAIYGYTF. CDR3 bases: TGTGCCAGCAGCTTTGCAGGGGCCATCTATGGCTACACCTTC.